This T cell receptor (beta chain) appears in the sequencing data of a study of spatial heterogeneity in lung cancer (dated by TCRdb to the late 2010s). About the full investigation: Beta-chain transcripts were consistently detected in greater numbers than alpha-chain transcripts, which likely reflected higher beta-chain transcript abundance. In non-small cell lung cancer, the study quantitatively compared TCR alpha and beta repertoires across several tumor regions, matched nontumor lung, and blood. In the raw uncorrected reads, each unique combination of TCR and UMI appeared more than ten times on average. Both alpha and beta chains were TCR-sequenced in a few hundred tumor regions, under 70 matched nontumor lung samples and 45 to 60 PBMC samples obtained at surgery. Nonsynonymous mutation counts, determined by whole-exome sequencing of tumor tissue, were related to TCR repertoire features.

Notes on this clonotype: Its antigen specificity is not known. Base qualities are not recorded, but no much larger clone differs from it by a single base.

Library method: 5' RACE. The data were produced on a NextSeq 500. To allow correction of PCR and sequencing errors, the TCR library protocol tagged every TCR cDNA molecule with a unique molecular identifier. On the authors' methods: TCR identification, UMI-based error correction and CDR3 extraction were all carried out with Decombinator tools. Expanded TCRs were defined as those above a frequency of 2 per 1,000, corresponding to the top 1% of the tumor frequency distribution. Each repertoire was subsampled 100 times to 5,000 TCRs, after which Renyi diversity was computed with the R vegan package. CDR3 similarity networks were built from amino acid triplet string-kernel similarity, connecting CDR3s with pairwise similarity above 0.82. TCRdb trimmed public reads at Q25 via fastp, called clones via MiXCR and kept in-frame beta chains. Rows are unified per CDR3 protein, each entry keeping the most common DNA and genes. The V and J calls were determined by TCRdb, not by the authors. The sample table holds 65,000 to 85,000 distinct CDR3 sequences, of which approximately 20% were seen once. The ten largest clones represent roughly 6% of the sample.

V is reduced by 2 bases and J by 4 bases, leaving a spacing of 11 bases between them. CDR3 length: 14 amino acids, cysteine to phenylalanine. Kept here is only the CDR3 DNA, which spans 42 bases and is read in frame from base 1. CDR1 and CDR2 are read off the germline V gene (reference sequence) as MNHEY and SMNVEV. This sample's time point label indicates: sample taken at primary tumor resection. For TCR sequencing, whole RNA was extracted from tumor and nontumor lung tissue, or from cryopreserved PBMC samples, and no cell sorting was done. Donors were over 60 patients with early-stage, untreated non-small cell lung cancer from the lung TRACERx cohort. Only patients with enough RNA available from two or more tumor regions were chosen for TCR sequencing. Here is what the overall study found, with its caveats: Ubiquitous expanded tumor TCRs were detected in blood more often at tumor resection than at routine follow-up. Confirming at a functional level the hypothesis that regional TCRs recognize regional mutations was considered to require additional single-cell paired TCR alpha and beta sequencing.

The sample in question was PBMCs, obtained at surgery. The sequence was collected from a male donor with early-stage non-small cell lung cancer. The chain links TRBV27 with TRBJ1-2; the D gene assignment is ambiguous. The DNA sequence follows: TGTGCCAGCAGTTTAACCCGAGTTGGCTATGGCTACACCTTC. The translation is CASSLTRVGYGYTF.